This TCR beta chain was retrieved from a study of vaccination effects on CD4 cells after COVID-19. This CDR3 spans 19 amino acids. The V gene's germline CDR1 is MNHNY and CDR2 SVGAGI (reference sequence). Trimming cost V 5 bases and J 0 bases, with 25 bases left between them. This clone has just one count. Its antigen remains unknown. Sequencing was preceded by expansion of antigen-specific CD4+ T cells with viral peptide pools in the ViraFEST assay. Following culture for about ten days, CD4+ T cells were isolated. SARS-CoV-2 infected the person between March and December 2020, as confirmed by PCR. TCRdb's copy holds only in-frame clones and misses some; the assay was immunoSEQ multiplex PCR. This table has around 37,000 clones, around 73% appearing once.

The sequencing here drew on CD4+ T cells from PBMCs cultured with a peptide pool, taken before COVID-19 vaccination. The V call is TRBV6-6, the J call TRBJ1-2, with D perhaps matching TRBD1 (5 bases). The sequence was obtained from a human donor who had a prior SARS-CoV-2 infection. The CDR3 reads CASSRRLGTSPTANYGYTF. The CDR3 DNA reads TGTGCCAGCAGTCGTCGTTTAGGGACTTCCCCGACAGCTAACTATGGCTACACCTTC.